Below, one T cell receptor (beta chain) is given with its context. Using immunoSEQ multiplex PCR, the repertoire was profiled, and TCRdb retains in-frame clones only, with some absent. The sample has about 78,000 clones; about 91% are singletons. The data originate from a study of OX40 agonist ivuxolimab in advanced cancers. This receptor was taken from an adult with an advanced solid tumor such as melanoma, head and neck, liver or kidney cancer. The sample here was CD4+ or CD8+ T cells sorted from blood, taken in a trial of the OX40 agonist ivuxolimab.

The CDR3: CASSFIRANGYTF. Written as DNA, the CDR3 is TGTGCCAGCAGTTTCATTCGTGCAAATGGCTACACCTTC. The V call is TRBV6-5, the J call TRBJ1-2; D ambiguous. Trimming left V 4 bases short and J 6 bases short, with 12 bases between. Looked up from germline, CDR1 is MNHEY and CDR2 is SVGAGI. The CDR3 has 13 amino acids.